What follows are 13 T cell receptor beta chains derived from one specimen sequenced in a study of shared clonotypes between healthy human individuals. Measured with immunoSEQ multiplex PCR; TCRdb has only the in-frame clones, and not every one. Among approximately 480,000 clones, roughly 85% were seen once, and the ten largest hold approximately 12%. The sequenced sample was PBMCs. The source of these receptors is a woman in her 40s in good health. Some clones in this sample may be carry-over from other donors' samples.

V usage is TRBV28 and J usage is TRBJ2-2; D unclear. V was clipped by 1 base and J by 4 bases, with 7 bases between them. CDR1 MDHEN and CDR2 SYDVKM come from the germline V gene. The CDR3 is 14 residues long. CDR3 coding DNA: TGTGCCAGCAGTTTATTAAGGGTCACCGGGGAGCTGTTTTTT. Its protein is CASSLLRVTGELFF.

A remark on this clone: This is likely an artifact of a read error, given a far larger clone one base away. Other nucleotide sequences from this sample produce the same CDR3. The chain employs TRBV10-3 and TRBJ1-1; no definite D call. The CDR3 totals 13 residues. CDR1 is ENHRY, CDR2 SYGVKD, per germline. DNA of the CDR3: TGTGCTATCAGACTGTACGCGAACACTGAAGCTTTCTTT. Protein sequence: CAIRLYANTEAFF.

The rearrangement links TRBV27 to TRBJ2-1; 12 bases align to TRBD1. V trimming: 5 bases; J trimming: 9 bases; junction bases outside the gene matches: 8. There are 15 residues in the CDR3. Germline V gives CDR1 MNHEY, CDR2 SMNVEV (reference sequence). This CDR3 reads CASSPGQGASGEQFF. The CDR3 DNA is TGTGCCAGCAGTCCGGGACAGGGGGCTTCGGGTGAGCAGTTCTTC.

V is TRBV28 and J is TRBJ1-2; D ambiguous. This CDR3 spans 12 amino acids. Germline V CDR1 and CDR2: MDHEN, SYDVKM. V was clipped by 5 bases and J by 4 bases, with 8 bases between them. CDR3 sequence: CASSVRPYGYTF. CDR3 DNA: TGTGCCAGCAGTGTAAGGCCCTATGGCTACACCTTC.

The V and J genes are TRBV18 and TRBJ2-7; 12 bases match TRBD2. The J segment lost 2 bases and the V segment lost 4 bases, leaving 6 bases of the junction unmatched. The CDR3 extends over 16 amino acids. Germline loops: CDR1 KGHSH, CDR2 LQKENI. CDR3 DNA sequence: TGTGCCAGCTCACGGGGGCGACTAGCGGGAGCCTACGAGCAGTACTTC. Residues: CASSRGRLAGAYEQYF.

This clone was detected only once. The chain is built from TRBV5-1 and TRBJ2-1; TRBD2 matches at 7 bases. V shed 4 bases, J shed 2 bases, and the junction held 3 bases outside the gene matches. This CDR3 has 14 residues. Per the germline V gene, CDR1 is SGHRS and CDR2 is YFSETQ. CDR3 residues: CASSPGLAYNEQFF. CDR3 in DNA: TGCGCCAGCAGCCCTGGACTAGCCTACAATGAGCAGTTCTTC.

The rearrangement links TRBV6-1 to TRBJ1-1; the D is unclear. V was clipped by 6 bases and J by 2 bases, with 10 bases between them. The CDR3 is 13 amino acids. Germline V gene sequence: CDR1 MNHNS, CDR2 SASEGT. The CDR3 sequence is CASRRGTNTEAFF. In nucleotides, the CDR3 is TGTGCCAGCAGGAGAGGCACTAACACTGAAGCTTTCTTT.

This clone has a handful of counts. CDR3 nucleotide sequence: TGTGCCAGTAGTGTTGGTCTAGCGGAGGGGAGCACAGATACGCAGTATTTT. Its protein product is CASSVGLAEGSTDTQYF. J is TRBJ2-3 and V is TRBV19; TRBD2 aligns across 7 bases. The CDR3 has 17 amino acids. CDR1 is LNHDA, CDR2 SQIVND, per germline (reference sequence). V lost 5 bases and J lost 0; bases outside the gene matches: 11.

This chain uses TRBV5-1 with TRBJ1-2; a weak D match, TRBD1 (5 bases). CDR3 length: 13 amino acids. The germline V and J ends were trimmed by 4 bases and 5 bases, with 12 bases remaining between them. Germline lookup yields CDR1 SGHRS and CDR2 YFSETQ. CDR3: CASSPDSGYGYTF. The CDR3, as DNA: TGCGCCAGCAGCCCCGACAGCGGATATGGCTACACCTTC.

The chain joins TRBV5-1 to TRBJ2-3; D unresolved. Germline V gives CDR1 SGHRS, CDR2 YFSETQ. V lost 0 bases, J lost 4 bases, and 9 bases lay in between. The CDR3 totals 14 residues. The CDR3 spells CASSLGSQADTQYF. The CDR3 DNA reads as TGCGCCAGCAGCTTGGGAAGCCAAGCAGATACGCAGTATTTT.

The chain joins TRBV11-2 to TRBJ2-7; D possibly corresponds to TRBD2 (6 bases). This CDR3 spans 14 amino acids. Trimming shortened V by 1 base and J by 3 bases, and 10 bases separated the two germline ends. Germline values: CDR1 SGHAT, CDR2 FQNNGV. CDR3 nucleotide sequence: TGTGCCAGCAGCTTAGGGACTACCCACTACGAGCAGTACTTC. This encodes CASSLGTTHYEQYF.

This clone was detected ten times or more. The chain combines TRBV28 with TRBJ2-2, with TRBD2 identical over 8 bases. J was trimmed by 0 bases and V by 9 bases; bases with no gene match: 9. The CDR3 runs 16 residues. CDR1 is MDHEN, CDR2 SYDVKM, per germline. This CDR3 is CASDGWRGANTGELFF. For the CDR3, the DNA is TGTGCCAGTGACGGCTGGCGGGGGGCGAACACCGGGGAGCTGTTTTTT.

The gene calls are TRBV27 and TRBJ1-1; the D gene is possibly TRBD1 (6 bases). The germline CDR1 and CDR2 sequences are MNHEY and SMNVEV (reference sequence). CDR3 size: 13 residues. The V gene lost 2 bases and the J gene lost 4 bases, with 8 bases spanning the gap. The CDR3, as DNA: TGTGCCAGCAGTTTAAGGGGGGGCACTGAAGCTTTCTTT. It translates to CASSLRGGTEAFF.